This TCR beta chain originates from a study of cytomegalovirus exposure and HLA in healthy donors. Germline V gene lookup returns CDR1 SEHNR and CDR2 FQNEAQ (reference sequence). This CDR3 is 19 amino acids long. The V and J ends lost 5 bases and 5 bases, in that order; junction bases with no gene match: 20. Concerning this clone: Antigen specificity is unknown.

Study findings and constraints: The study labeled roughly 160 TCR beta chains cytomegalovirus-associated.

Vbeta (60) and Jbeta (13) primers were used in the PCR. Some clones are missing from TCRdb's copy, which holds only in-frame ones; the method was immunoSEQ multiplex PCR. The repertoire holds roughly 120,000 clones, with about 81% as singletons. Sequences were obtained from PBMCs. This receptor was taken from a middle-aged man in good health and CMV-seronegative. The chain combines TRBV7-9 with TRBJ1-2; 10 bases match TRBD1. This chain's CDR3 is CASSPTPPGTGELGYGYTF. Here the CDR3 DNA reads TGTGCCAGCAGCCCGACCCCCCCCGGGACAGGGGAATTAGGATATGGCTACACCTTC.